This TCR beta chain was documented in a study of a mutant IDH1 vaccine in newly diagnosed glioma. Study-wide background: In some groups vaccination began 4-6 weeks post-radiotherapy; others received it with temozolomide. Males made up about 60% and females about 38% of treated patients, whose mean age was roughly 40 years.

Documented time point: week 47, end of study. A 20-mer mutant IDH1 peptide at 300 ug was injected subcutaneously with topical imiquimod. TCRdb's table, derived via immunoSEQ multiplex PCR, lists solely in-frame clones and lacks some. Seen here are about 33,000 clones, 65% to 85% observed once, and the top ten hold more than 7%. Details on this clone: What it recognizes is unknown.

The V and J ends lost 6 bases and 8 bases, in that order; junction bases with no gene match: 3. Germline values: CDR1 WNHNN, CDR2 SYGVQD (reference sequence). The CDR3 is made up of 13 amino acids. The starting material was PBMCs, obtained from a glioma patient whose treatment included an IDH1 peptide vaccine. This sequence originates from a man aged 40-55 years with glioma. The gene calls are TRBV10-1 and TRBJ2-1; 11 nucleotides line up with TRBD2. CDR3 protein: CASRAGLADEQFF. DNA of the CDR3: TGCGCCAGCAGGGCGGGACTAGCGGATGAGCAGTTCTTC.